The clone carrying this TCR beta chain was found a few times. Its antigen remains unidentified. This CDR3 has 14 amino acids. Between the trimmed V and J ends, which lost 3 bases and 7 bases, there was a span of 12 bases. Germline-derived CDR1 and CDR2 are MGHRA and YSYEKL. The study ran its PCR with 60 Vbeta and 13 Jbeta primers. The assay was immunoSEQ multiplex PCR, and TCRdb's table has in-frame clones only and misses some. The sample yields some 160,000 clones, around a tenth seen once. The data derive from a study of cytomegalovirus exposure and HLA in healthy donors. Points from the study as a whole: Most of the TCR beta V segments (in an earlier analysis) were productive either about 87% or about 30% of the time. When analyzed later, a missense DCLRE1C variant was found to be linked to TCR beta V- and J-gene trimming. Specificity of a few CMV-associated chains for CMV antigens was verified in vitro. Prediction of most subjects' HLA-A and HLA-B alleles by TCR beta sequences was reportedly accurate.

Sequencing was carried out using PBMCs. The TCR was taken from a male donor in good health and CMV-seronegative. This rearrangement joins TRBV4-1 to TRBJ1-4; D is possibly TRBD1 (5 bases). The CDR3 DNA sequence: TGCGCCAGCAGCCAGGAGGGGTTCGGTGAAAAACTGTTTTTT. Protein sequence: CASSQEGFGEKLFF.